This T cell receptor beta chain emerged from a study of blood T cell repertoires in COVID-19. Across the whole study: The United States, Italy and Spain were the sources of the acute and convalescent COVID-19 samples.

Authors' data handling: Estimation of nucleated cell counts relied on the amplification of reference gene primers. Data came from immunoSEQ multiplex PCR; TCRdb stores just in-frame clones and leaves some out. V and J calls and clone size come straight from that table; D and trimming were deduced from the DNA. Of some 300,000 clones listed, 70% to 90% were seen once; the top ten hold roughly 13%. Germline CDR1 MDHEN, CDR2 SYDVKM. This CDR3 is built from 19 residues. Turning to this clone: An end of the junction differs from the germline gene, which may be a read error.

V usage is TRBV28 and J usage is TRBJ1-6, with TRBD1 matching over 8 bases. Sequencing used peripheral blood. The sequence was collected from a woman in her 70s with COVID-19, enrolled during active disease. The CDR3 sequence: CASTSRGQGATSDNSPLHF. For the CDR3, the DNA is TGTGCCAGCACGTCTAGGGGGCAGGGGGCGACCTCCGATAATTCACCCCTCCACTTT. Full variable domain (rest looked up from reference TRBV28 and TRBJ1-6): DVKVTQSSRYLVKRTGEKVFLECVQDMDHENMFWYRQDPGLGLRLIYFSYDVKMKEKGDIPEGYSVSREKKERFSLILESASTNQTSMYLCASTSRGQGATSDNSPLHFGNGTRLTVT.